This T cell receptor (beta chain) was sequenced in a study of technical replicates of blood from a handful of donors (dated by TCRdb to about 2017). Details on this clone: The target of this receptor is not known. The record has no base qualities; no much larger clone is one base away.

The cysteine opens and the phenylalanine closes a CDR3 of 14 amino acids. The only DNA kept is the CDR3, 42 bases in frame from the first base. CDR1 and CDR2 are read off the germline V gene as KGHSY and FQNENV. V is pared back by 6 bases and J by 2 bases, with 10 bases lying between the germline termini. The library was obtained by the immunoSEQ multiplex PCR assay. Drawn from immuneACCESS, this table holds only the in-frame rearrangements with V and J called that TCRdb kept. Clones are partly lost; checked studies trace under half to an unresolved V gene and leave the rest unexplained. The sample data list about 70,000 clones, and roughly 97% of these were observed just once. The ten largest clones take up 0.2% to 0.25% of the sample.

What was sequenced was T cells isolated from PBMCs. The origin of this receptor is a human donor in good health. The V and J genes are TRBV16 and TRBJ1-4; TRBD1 is a possible D gene, resting on 5 matching bases. The CDR3 region reads CASRGGTTNEKLFF. The nucleotide sequence reads as follows: TGTGCCAGCAGAGGCGGGACCACTAATGAAAAACTGTTTTTT.